This TCR beta chain derives from a study of human T cells and chemical hapten exposure. Overall study: The variation in per-sample TCR yields arose mainly from small differences in pooled library volumes.

With respect to this clonotype: Its specificity is not known.

Time point noted: patch test 3, about 24 weeks after DPC sensitization. The treatment: therapeutic diphenylcyclopropenone sensitization with weekly scalp DPC. Germline values: CDR1 SEHNR, CDR2 FQNEAQ (reference sequence). CDR3 length equals 12 residues. V shed 4 bases and J 8 bases; nucleotides not matched to a gene: 1. General study findings and limits: PT1 expanded TCR numbers rose with patch test score.

One entry per CDR3 protein results from TCRdb running MiXCR on the RACE reads. The sample contains 70,000 to 90,000 distinct CDR3 sequences, more than 10% of which appear only once. The origin of this receptor is a woman aged 45-60 years with alopecia areata. Some clones in this sample may be carry-over from other donors' samples. Sequenced here: whole blood, sampled in connection with sensitization to the hapten diphenylcyclopropenone (DPC). This sequence joins TRBV7-9 and TRBJ2-1, with TRBD2 matching over 8 bases. DNA of the CDR3: TGTGCCAGCAGCTCAGCGGGAGATGAGCAGTTCTTC. As protein: CASSSAGDEQFF.